This T cell receptor (beta chain) was retrieved from a study of cytomegalovirus exposure and HLA in healthy donors. Researchers ran the PCR with 60 Vbeta and 13 Jbeta primers. TCRdb keeps only in-frame clones here, not all; method: immunoSEQ multiplex PCR. The sample contains over 150,000 clones, approximately 80% of which appear only once. This clone was picked up a small number of times. The CDR3 covers 13 residues. CDR1 and CDR2 (germline): SNHLY, FYNNEI. The V and J ends lost 5 bases and 4 bases respectively, with 11 bases between them. The gene calls are TRBV2 and TRBJ1-2, with D tentatively TRBD1 (6 bases). This TCR was recovered from a woman in her thirties or forties in good health and CMV-seropositive. Material: PBMCs. CDR3 DNA sequence: TGTGCCAGCAGTTTGGGACAAGGCTATGGCTACACCTTC. Amino acid sequence: CASSLGQGYGYTF.